This TCR beta chain was recorded in a study of blood T cell repertoires in COVID-19. Whole-study context: Specimens from acute and convalescent COVID-19 originated in the United States, Italy and Spain. From T cells, B-cell-depleted T cells, or PBMCs came the material, which was cDNA or gDNA.

Authors' analysis steps: Amplification with reference gene primers provided the estimates of nucleated cell counts. This table comes from immunoSEQ multiplex PCR, and its TCRdb copy is limited to in-frame clones, with some not included. V and J calls and clone size are copied from that table; D and trimming were computed from the DNA. The table shows fewer than 100,000 clones, with 75% to 95% occurring only once. The CDR3 spans 16 residues. Germline lookup yields CDR1 ENHRY and CDR2 SYGVKD. The V gene lost 0 bases and the J gene lost 3 bases, with 13 bases spanning the gap. The gene calls are TRBV10-3 and TRBJ2-3; D gene ambiguous. Sequencing was done on a sample of peripheral blood. This TCR was sampled from a woman of 80 years or more with acute or convalescent COVID-19. CDR3 nucleotides: TGTGCCATCAGTGAGTCCTACCCTCCAGGTACAGATACGCAGTATTTT. Its protein is CAISESYPPGTDTQYF.